Following are 13 T cell receptor beta chains from one sample sequenced in a study of cytomegalovirus exposure and HLA in healthy donors. The PCR was carried out with 60 Vbeta primers and 13 Jbeta primers. Repertoires were generated with immunoSEQ multiplex PCR, while TCRdb's copy carries only in-frame clones and drops some. The table records under 110,000 clones, just over 70% of them present only once. The source material was PBMCs. These receptors all come from a boy aged 5 to 17 in good health and CMV-seronegative.

This rearrangement joins TRBV27 to TRBJ1-1; D is possibly TRBD1 (6 bases). V was shortened by 5 bases and J by 8 bases, with 15 bases between the two germline ends. CDR1 and CDR2 from the germline V gene are MNHEY and SMNVEV (reference sequence). This CDR3 contains 13 residues. The CDR3: CASSVNRVSEAFF. The DNA of the CDR3 is TGTGCCAGCAGTGTAAACAGGGTTTCGGAAGCTTTCTTT.

In this sample, this clone turned up a few times. The chain is built from TRBV5-1 and TRBJ1-6; 9 nucleotides match TRBD1. The germline gives CDR1 SGHRS, CDR2 YFSETQ. V shed 4 bases and J 1 base; nucleotides not matched to a gene: 6. This CDR3 contains 17 residues. The CDR3 spells CASSPGQGHSYNSPLHF. The CDR3 DNA reads as TGCGCCAGCAGCCCAGGACAGGGGCATTCCTATAATTCACCCCTCCACTTT.

V is TRBV18 and J is TRBJ2-7, with D possibly TRBD2 on 5 matching bases. Trimming cost V 5 bases and J 7 bases, with 18 bases left between them. The CDR3 contains 14 residues. Germline V gene data show CDR1 as KGHSH and CDR2 as LQKENI. CDR3 region: CASSAAGGLGEQYF. CDR3 DNA sequence: TGTGCCAGCTCAGCGGCGGGCGGCTTGGGAGAGCAGTACTTC.

This chain uses TRBV4-1 with TRBJ1-4; D is ambiguous. This CDR3 region has 13 residues. The V end was cut by 2 bases, the J end by 8 bases, with 9 bases between. Germline V gene sequence: CDR1 MGHRA, CDR2 YSYEKL. CDR3: CASSQTELEKLFF. The CDR3 coding sequence is TGCGCCAGCAGCCAAACTGAGCTGGAAAAACTGTTTTTT.

V and J are TRBV28 and TRBJ1-1; 9 positions match TRBD1. V trimming: 5 bases; J trimming: 3 bases; junction bases outside the gene matches: 10. The CDR3 has 16 residues. Germline loops: CDR1 MDHEN, CDR2 SYDVKM. The CDR3 is CASSPKPGQGDTEAFF. The CDR3 coding sequence is TGTGCCAGCAGTCCTAAACCGGGACAGGGAGACACTGAAGCTTTCTTT.

The chain recombines TRBV4-1 with TRBJ2-3; 10 bases align to TRBD1. J gave up 11 bases and V 1 base, and 9 bases lay outside the gene matches. CDR3 length equals 15 residues. The germline CDR1 and CDR2 sequences are MGHRA and YSYEKL. The CDR3 sequence is CASSQGTPGTGEQYF. The CDR3 DNA reads as TGCGCCAGCAGCCAAGGCACTCCCGGGACAGGGGAGCAGTATTTT.

The rearrangement joins TRBV2 to TRBJ2-1, with D tentatively TRBD2 (5 bases). V was shortened by 6 bases and J by 2 bases, with 14 bases between the two germline ends. Germline V gene sequence: CDR1 SNHLY, CDR2 FYNNEI. CDR3 length: 15 residues. For the CDR3, the DNA is TGTGCCAGCAGGCCGGACTCCGGGGCCTACAATGAGCAGTTCTTC. Amino acids: CASRPDSGAYNEQFF.

The chain couples TRBV7-6 to TRBJ1-5, with D tentatively TRBD1 (6 bases). V was clipped by 5 bases and J by 7 bases, with 15 bases between them. The CDR3 has 14 residues. From germline, CDR1 is SGHVS and CDR2 FNYEAQ. The CDR3 nucleotides are TGTGCCAGCAGCATAGAACCGAGGGGGCAGCCCCAGCATTTT. Amino acids: CASSIEPRGQPQHF. Supplemented by reference TRBV7-6 and TRBJ1-5, the full variable domain reads GAGVSQSPRYKVTKRGQDVALRCDPISGHVSLYWYRQALGQGPEFLTYFNYEAQQDKSGLPNDRFSAERPEGSISTLTIQRTEQRDSAMYRCASSIEPRGQPQHFGDGTRLSIL.

The chain carries TRBV10-3 and TRBJ1-1; 7 bases are shared with TRBD1. Germline-derived CDR1 and CDR2 are ENHRY and SYGVKD. With V trimmed by 5 bases and J by 11 bases, 8 bases remained unmatched. This CDR3 comprises 12 residues. DNA for the CDR3: TGTGCCATCAGTACAGGGGACCAAAAGGCTTTCTTT. It specifies CAISTGDQKAFF.

The chain combines TRBV2 with TRBJ2-6; unclear D gene. Germline assignment: CDR1 SNHLY and CDR2 FYNNEI. This CDR3 contains 13 residues. Trimming shortened V by 6 bases and J by 0 bases, and 3 bases separated the two germline ends. As DNA, the CDR3 is TGTGCCAGCAGCTCCTCTGGGGCCAACGTCCTGACTTTC. It specifies CASSSSGANVLTF.

The chain employs TRBV11-2 and TRBJ2-7; TRBD1 matches at 9 bases. Germline CDR1 reads SGHAT; CDR2 reads FQNNGV. The CDR3 length is 15 residues. V dropped 5 bases and J dropped 7; count of bases not matched to a gene: 12. The CDR3 region is CASSISYRGLREQYF. CDR3 bases: TGTGCCAGCAGCATTAGTTACAGGGGGCTGAGGGAGCAGTACTTC.

J is TRBJ2-7 and V is TRBV6-6; D unclear. Trimming removed 4 bases at V and 3 bases at J, with 4 bases between. Germline CDR1 is MNHNY and CDR2 is SVGAGI (reference sequence). CDR3 length: 11 residues. The CDR3 coding sequence is TGTGCCAGCAGTTTAAACTACGAGCAGTACTTC. It is translated as CASSLNYEQYF.

This chain uses TRBV5-1 with TRBJ1-2; TRBD1 matches 8 bases. Germline V CDR1 and CDR2: SGHRS, YFSETQ. The CDR3 runs 18 residues. Germline trimming cut 1 base from V and 4 bases from J; bases unmatched to any gene: 15. For the CDR3, the DNA is TGCGCCAGCAGCTTGTTTGGGACAGGTCCCCAACTTGGCTATGGCTACACCTTC. Translation gives CASSLFGTGPQLGYGYTF.